A selection of T cell receptor beta chains follows, all from one sample in a study of T cell responses to AZD1222 COVID-19 vaccine. This table comes from immunoSEQ multiplex PCR, and its TCRdb copy is limited to in-frame clones, with some not included. The sample records under 170,000 clones, 94% being singletons. Specimen: peripheral blood, collected on day 0 of AZD1222 vaccination. All receptors come from an adult in good health. Both conserved end residues are part of each CDR3. Each record gives: J gene, V gene, clone size, D gene, CDR3 protein, CDR3 DNA. The D gene is left open where the match is weak. Rows may omit the clone size; those that give it use once, few, many or a size class.

TRBJ1-4	TRBV28	-	TRBD1	CASSSPQGWSEKLFF	TGTGCCAGCAGTTCACCACAGGGGTGGAGTGAAAAACTGTTTTTT
TRBJ1-1	TRBV7-9	-	-	CASNAPGLGTEAFF	TGTGCCAGCAACGCTCCGGGACTTGGGACTGAAGCTTTCTTT
TRBJ1-2	TRBV12-3/TRBV12-4	-	-	CASSFQANYGYTF	TGTGCCAGCAGTTTTCAGGCGAACTATGGCTACACCTTC
TRBJ1-6	TRBV5-1	-	-	CASSLRTGNSPLHF	TGCGCCAGCAGCTTGCGAACGGGGAATTCACCCCTCCACTTT
TRBJ1-6	TRBV9	-	TRBD1	CASSRALAGQRNSPLHF	TGTGCCAGCAGCAGGGCTTTAGCGGGACAGAGAAATTCACCCCTCCACTTT
TRBJ2-1	TRBV6-5	once	-	CASRGGDNEQFF	TGTGCCAGCAGAGGGGGGGACAATGAGCAGTTCTTC
TRBJ2-3	TRBV6-5	-	TRBD2	CASSHLAGTDTQYF	TGTGCCAGCAGTCATCTAGCGGGCACAGATACGCAGTATTTT
TRBJ2-1	TRBV4-3	-	-	CASSPGRTYNEQFF	TGCGCCAGCAGCCCGGGACGAACCTACAATGAGCAGTTCTTC
TRBJ1-1	TRBV5-1	-	-	CASSFGRGVSMNTEAFF	TGCGCCAGCAGCTTCGGCAGGGGTGTTTCGATGAACACTGAAGCTTTCTTT
TRBJ2-1	TRBV19	once	TRBD2	CASSIERAAGARGSKFF	TGTGCCAGTAGTATAGAAAGGGCAGCGGGAGCGAGGGGATCGAAGTTCTTC
TRBJ2-6	TRBV4-1	-	-	CASSKQGYSGANVLTF	TGCGCCAGCAGTAAGCAGGGTTACTCTGGGGCCAACGTCCTGACTTTC
TRBJ1-5	TRBV5-1	once	-	CASSLGDESNQPQHF	TGCGCCAGCAGCCTTGGTGACGAGAGCAATCAGCCCCAGCATTTT
TRBJ2-6	TRBV19	-	-	CASSTPGTGANVLTF	TGTGCCAGTAGCACCCCCGGGACAGGGGCCAACGTCCTGACTTTC
TRBJ2-1	TRBV27	-	TRBD2	CASHPLAGRYNEQFF	TGTGCCAGCCATCCTTTAGCGGGAAGGTACAATGAGCAGTTCTTC
TRBJ2-1	TRBV9	-	TRBD2	CASSIPGTSGRNEQFF	TGTGCCAGCAGCATTCCCGGGACTAGCGGGAGGAATGAGCAGTTCTTC
TRBJ2-1	TRBV19	-	-	CASSILARGGNEQFF	TGTGCCAGTAGTATACTAGCGAGGGGCGGGAATGAGCAGTTCTTC
TRBJ1-1	TRBV30	-	-	CAWRGMNTEAFF	TGTGCCTGGAGGGGTATGAACACTGAAGCTTTCTTT
TRBJ2-3	TRBV7-9	-	-	CASSLVQGRADTQYF	TGTGCCAGCAGCTTAGTCCAGGGTAGGGCAGATACGCAGTATTTT
TRBJ1-5	TRBV6-5	-	-	CASSSTTSNQPQHF	TGTGCCAGCAGTTCTACAACTAGCAATCAGCCCCAGCATTTT
TRBJ1-2	TRBV4-1	-	-	CASSQDPSTNYGYTF	TGCGCCAGCAGCCAAGATCCCTCGACTAACTATGGCTACACCTTC
TRBJ1-5	TRBV19	-	-	CATAVDGRNQPQHF	TGTGCCACCGCTGTGGACGGCCGAAATCAGCCCCAGCATTTT
TRBJ2-1	TRBV5-1	-	TRBD2	CASSLGNSGAGDEQFF	TGCGCCAGCAGCTTGGGAAATAGCGGGGCCGGGGATGAGCAGTTCTTC
TRBJ1-6	TRBV6-5	-	-	CASSYFPDGDNSPLHF	TGTGCCAGCAGTTACTTCCCGGACGGCGATAATTCACCCCTCCACTTT
TRBJ2-1	TRBV6-2/TRBV6-3	-	-	CASSYSRGRGWNEQFF	TGTGCCAGCAGTTACTCTAGGGGGAGAGGTTGGAATGAGCAGTTCTTC
TRBJ1-2	TRBV3-1/TRBV3-2	-	-	CASSPGVRGYTF	TGTGCCAGCAGCCCAGGGGTTCGGGGCTACACCTTC
TRBJ1-2	TRBV19	once	TRBD1	CASSPGTAGSGGYTF	TGTGCCAGTAGTCCAGGGACAGCCGGAAGCGGTGGCTACACCTTC
TRBJ2-5	TRBV7-3	-	TRBD2	CASSATSGRQETQYF	TGTGCCAGCAGCGCCACTAGCGGGAGACAAGAGACCCAGTACTTC
TRBJ2-3	TRBV6-1	few	TRBD1	CASSETGVDTQYF	TGTGCCAGCAGTGAGACAGGGGTGGATACGCAGTATTTT
TRBJ2-5	TRBV7-2	-	TRBD1	CASSNRDRFQTQYF	TGTGCCAGCAGCAACCGGGACAGATTCCAGACCCAGTACTTC
TRBJ2-5	TRBV30	-	TRBD2	CAWSRGLAGLKETQYF	TGTGCCTGGAGCCGTGGGTTAGCGGGGCTAAAAGAGACCCAGTACTTC
TRBJ2-5	TRBV15	-	-	CATSSPGGQETQYF	TGTGCCACCAGCAGTCCCGGGGGCCAAGAGACCCAGTACTTC
TRBJ1-6	TRBV3-1/TRBV3-2	-	-	CASSQRPGTSPLHF	TGTGCCAGCAGCCAAAGGCCGGGCACTTCACCCCTCCACTTT
TRBJ1-5	TRBV7-8	once	-	CASSLGGNTIQPQHF	TGTGCCAGCAGCTTGGGAGGGAATACGATCCAGCCCCAGCATTTT
TRBJ2-1	TRBV18	-	-	CASSPLPQDNEQFF	TGTGCCAGCTCACCCCTCCCACAGGACAATGAGCAGTTCTTC
TRBJ1-1	TRBV30	-	-	CAWIARMNTEAFF	TGTGCCTGGATAGCCCGAATGAACACTGAAGCTTTCTTT
TRBJ1-1	TRBV13	-	-	CASSSNRGNTEAFF	TGTGCCAGCAGCTCTAATAGGGGGAACACTGAAGCTTTCTTT
TRBJ2-5	TRBV15	once	TRBD1	CATSRDTGGETQYF	TGTGCCACCAGCAGAGACACAGGGGGAGAGACCCAGTACTTC
TRBJ1-2	TRBV6-5	-	TRBD1	CASSSGTGGYGYTF	TGTGCCAGCAGTTCTGGGACAGGGGGCTATGGCTACACCTTC
TRBJ1-1	TRBV9	-	TRBD1	CASSPRDRPNTEAFF	TGTGCCAGCAGCCCACGGGACAGACCGAACACTGAAGCTTTCTTT
TRBJ2-3	TRBV24-1	-	-	CATSDTLPRAVTDTQYF	TGTGCCACCAGTGATACCCTTCCCAGGGCGGTGACAGATACGCAGTATTTT
TRBJ2-3	TRBV29-1	-	TRBD2	CSVETSGDSSTDTQYF	TGCAGCGTTGAAACTAGCGGGGATTCTAGCACAGATACGCAGTATTTT